This T cell receptor (beta chain) came from a study of T cell clonality in common variable immunodeficiency. This CDR3 spans 14 amino acids. Trimming pared 5 bases from V and 1 base from J, leaving 11 bases between. Germline V gene sequence: CDR1 PRHDT, CDR2 FYEKMQ (reference sequence). Points from the study as a whole: What drives increased CVID clonality needs T cell subpopulation sequencing. Compared with controls, CVID subjects had fewer shared TCRbeta clones. In common variable immunodeficiency, TCR beta chains reportedly carried fewer deletions and N-nucleotide insertions.

The assay was immunoSEQ multiplex PCR, and TCRdb's table has in-frame clones only and misses some. Observed in the sample are 25,000 to 35,000 clones, none of them singletons. Each donor provided roughly 4.5 to 8.5 ml of heparinized whole blood. This clone was observed many times. The antigen remains unidentified. The CDR3 end is not reached by the read, which stops 3 residues before it; the germline J gene fills it in. J is TRBJ1-1 and V is TRBV13; the D gene is possibly TRBD1 (6 bases). Sequencing was performed on peripheral blood mononuclear cells. The clonotype originates from a person between 18 and 69 years old in good health. The part of the CDR3 DNA that was read is TGTGCCAGCAGCCGGACAGCCAAGAACACTGAA. This sequence encodes CASSRTAKNTE. The entire CDR3 sequence reads CASSRTAKNTEAFF. Together with reference TRBV13 and TRBJ1-1, the CDR3 gives the full variable domain: AAGVIQSPRHLIKEKRETATLKCYPIPRHDTVYWYQQGPGQDPQFLISFYEKMQSDKGSIPDRFSAQQFSDYHSELNMSSLELGDSALYFCASSRTAKNTEAFFGQGTRLTVV.